Presented here are 28 T cell receptor beta chains from one specimen sequenced in a study of T cells in Graves' hyperthyroidism and ophthalmopathy (dated by TCRdb to 2018 to 2020). Libraries were built with multiplex PCR. The listed sequencing device is Illumina HiSeq 2000. TCR beta CDR3 regions were amplified from RNA transcripts. A first-round RT-PCR of the TCR CDR3 used the HTBI primer set with the Qiagen OneStep RT-PCR kit. TCRdb took the public reads, trimmed them with fastp at Q25, ran MiXCR for clone calling and kept in-frame beta chains. Every entry covers one CDR3 protein and lists the most common genes and DNA from its rows. The sample yields around 200,000 distinct CDR3 sequences; approximately 15% were counted once. The ten largest clonotypes hold around 27% of the sample. Material: blood. The source is a woman aged 50 to 60 with Graves' hyperthyroidism.

The rearrangement joins TRBV6-1 to TRBJ2-3; 11 nucleotides align to TRBD2. CDR1 is MNHNS and CDR2 is SASEGT in the germline V gene. This CDR3 has 16 amino acids. V lost 5 bases, J lost 6 bases, and 10 bases stayed unmatched. CDR3 residues: CASSLVSGGARDTQYF. The CDR3 DNA is TGTGCCAGCAGTCTCGTTAGCGGGGGGGCTCGGGATACGCAGTATTTT.

This clonotype was seen at least ten times. The chain links TRBV12-3 or TRBV12-4 to TRBJ2-3; D is unresolved. The CDR3 sequence is 13 residues long. Trimming shortened V by 5 bases and J by 1 base, and 7 bases separated the two germline ends. The CDR3 loop reads CASSPVGTDTQYF. The CDR3 region has the DNA TGTGCCAGCAGTCCGGTGGGCACAGATACGCAGTATTTT.

This clonotype was counted ten times or more. The J gene is TRBJ2-1, the V gene TRBV6-1; 9 nucleotides agree with TRBD2. V lost 1 base, J lost 12 bases, and 13 bases stayed unmatched. The CDR3 runs to 16 residues. Germline V gene sequence: CDR1 MNHNS, CDR2 SASEGT. CDR3 region: CASSEVVGSGGRGQFF. The CDR3 DNA reads as TGTGCCAGCAGTGAAGTCGTCGGTAGCGGGGGCCGGGGGCAGTTCTTC.

This clonotype was counted a few times. V gene TRBV19 combines with J gene TRBJ1-1, with D maybe TRBD1 (6 bases). CDR1 is LNHDA, CDR2 SQIVND, per germline (reference sequence). V was pared by 8 bases and J by 0 bases, with 10 bases between. The CDR3 runs 13 residues. CDR3 coding DNA: TGTGCCAGTGGGGGGGACATGAACACTGAAGCTTTCTTT. The encoded protein is CASGGDMNTEAFF.

The chain joins TRBV19 to TRBJ1-4; D possibly corresponds to TRBD1 (5 bases). Deletions cut 5 bases from V and 5 bases from J, with 18 bases between. The germline gives CDR1 LNHDA, CDR2 SQIVND (reference sequence). CDR3 length equals 16 residues. CDR3 sequence reads: CASSAIPGRKNEKLFF. The CDR3 nucleotides read TGTGCCAGTAGTGCCATCCCGGGACGTAAGAATGAAAAACTGTTTTTT.

A word on this clonotype: A junction boundary mismatches the germline segment, possibly from a read error. The chain is built from TRBV7-7 and TRBJ2-2, with no clear D. The V gene's germline CDR1 is SSHAT and CDR2 FNYEAQ (reference sequence). The CDR3 has 13 amino acids. CDR3 sequence reads: CASSMTNTGELFF. CDR3 in DNA: TGTGCTAGCAGCATGACTAACACCGGGGAGCTGTTTTTT.

This chain uses TRBV10-3 with TRBJ2-1; perhaps TRBD1 as D (8 bases). This CDR3 region has 14 residues. Germline V gene lookup returns CDR1 ENHRY and CDR2 SYGVKD. The germline V and J ends were trimmed by 7 bases and 6 bases, with 16 bases remaining between them. CDR3 protein: CAIMLTGEGNEQFF. DNA of the CDR3: TGTGCCATCATGTTGACAGGGGAGGGCAATGAGCAGTTCTTC.

This clonotype was detected many times. The rearrangement uses TRBV5-1 and TRBJ2-5; D may correspond to TRBD1 or TRBD2 (6 bases each). Trimming stripped 4 bases from V and 10 bases from J, with 29 bases between. Germline-derived CDR1 and CDR2 are SGHRS and YFSETQ. The CDR3 totals 17 residues. CDR3 nucleotides: TGCGCCAGCAGCCCCTCACAGGGACTCCCTAACCGGGAAGACCAGTACTTC. Protein product: CASSPSQGLPNREDQYF.

In this sample, this clonotype turned up many times. The rearrangement joins TRBV10-3 to TRBJ2-5; no firm D call. Germline loops: CDR1 ENHRY, CDR2 SYGVKD. V was cut by 0 bases and J by 1 base, with 15 bases left in between. This CDR3 has 17 amino acids. The CDR3 region is CAISESTGGHVQETQYF. The CDR3 nucleotides read TGTGCCATCAGTGAGTCTACGGGTGGCCATGTCCAAGAGACCCAGTACTTC.

Many counts were recorded for this clonotype. The CDR3: CASSLGGVRGNEQFF. In nucleotides, the CDR3 is TGTGCCAGCAGTTTGGGCGGGGTAAGAGGAAATGAGCAGTTCTTC. The chain employs TRBV28 and TRBJ2-1, with D possibly TRBD2 on 6 matching bases. From germline, CDR1 is MDHEN and CDR2 SYDVKM. CDR3 size: 15 residues. V was clipped by 3 bases and J by 7 bases, with 16 bases between them.

The chain has TRBV5-6 and TRBJ1-5; 7 bases line up with TRBD1. Germline assignment: CDR1 SGHDT and CDR2 YYEEEE. This CDR3 region has 14 residues. V dropped 2 bases and J dropped 5; count of bases not matched to a gene: 4. The CDR3 DNA is TGTGCCAGCAGCTTAAGAACAGGGGATCAGCCCCAGCATTTT. This encodes CASSLRTGDQPQHF. The complete variable domain, with remaining parts taken from reference TRBV5-6 and TRBJ1-5, reads DAGVTQSPTHLIKTRGQQVTLRCSPKSGHDTVSWYQQALGQGPQFIFQYYEEEERQRGNFPDRFSGHQFPNYSSELNVNALLLGDSALYLCASSLRTGDQPQHFGDGTRLSIL.

In its sample, this clonotype was seen a few times. A much more abundant neighbour one base away suggests this may be a read error. The chain has TRBV7-9 and TRBJ2-2; D tentatively fits TRBD1 or TRBD2 (6 bases each). The germline gives CDR1 SEHNR, CDR2 FQNEAQ (reference sequence). Trimming pared 3 bases from V and 7 bases from J, leaving 18 bases between. This CDR3 is 16 amino acids long. The CDR3 nucleotides read TGTGCCAGCAGCTTCAGGGACGGGGGCGACGGCGGGGAGCTGTTTTTT. Translated: CASSFRDGGDGGELFF.

In this sample, this clonotype turned up a few times. V and J are TRBV4-3 and TRBJ1-2, with D uncertain. V was trimmed by 0 bases and J by 5 bases, leaving 10 bases between them. CDR3 length equals 14 residues. Germline V CDR1 and CDR2: LGHNA, YSLEER. CDR3: CASSQDQALYGYTF. Here the CDR3 DNA reads TGCGCCAGCAGCCAAGACCAGGCCCTTTATGGCTACACCTTC.

This clonotype was counted ten times or more. This chain links TRBV20-1 with TRBJ2-5; D ambiguous. The V gene's germline CDR1 is DFQATT and CDR2 SNEGSKA (reference sequence). V shed 0 bases and J shed 6 bases, with 5 bases lying between them. This CDR3 spans 11 amino acids. The CDR3 nucleotides are TGCAGTGCTAGAGATCCGAAGACCCAGTACTTC. Translating it yields CSARDPKTQYF.

This clonotype was seen many times. The chain has TRBV7-2 and TRBJ1-1, with D hard to call. V was clipped by 1 base and J by 3 bases, with 6 bases between them. Germline V gene sequence: CDR1 SGHTA, CDR2 FQGNSA. CDR3 length: 13 residues. CDR3 coding DNA: TGTGCCAGCAGCTTAGGTCAGCACACTGAAGCTTTCTTT. This translates into CASSLGQHTEAFF.

This chain uses TRBV2 with TRBJ1-5, with TRBD1 identical over 8 bases. Germline V lookup: CDR1 SNHLY, CDR2 FYNNEI. This CDR3 is built from 18 residues. V was clipped by 1 base and J by 4 bases; unmatched bases: 12. In DNA form, the CDR3 reads TGTGCCAGCAGTGAAGGCTATGGACAGGGCGTCTTTAATCAGCCCCAGCATTTT. Translation gives CASSEGYGQGVFNQPQHF.

There are many counts of this clonotype. The J gene is TRBJ1-5, the V gene TRBV19; D remains ambiguous. Germline V lookup: CDR1 LNHDA, CDR2 SQIVND (reference sequence). V was shortened by 11 bases and J by 2 bases, with 10 bases between the two germline ends. The CDR3 extends over 12 amino acids. The CDR3 DNA is TGTGCCGCCTCAGTGGGCAATCAGCCCCAGCATTTT. Encoded protein: CAASVGNQPQHF.

This clonotype was counted many times. V and J are TRBV3-1 and TRBJ1-1, with TRBD1 as a possible D gene (6 bases). Germline CDR1 and CDR2: LGHDT and YNNKEL (reference sequence). Trimming cost V 0 bases and J 5 bases, with 10 bases left between them. The CDR3 runs to 14 residues. CDR3 in DNA: TGTGCCAGCAGCCAAGACGACAGGCTGACTGAAGCTTTCTTT. Encoded protein: CASSQDDRLTEAFF.

The gene calls are TRBV6-1 and TRBJ1-6, with TRBD1 identical over 8 bases. This CDR3 has 15 residues. V dropped 4 bases and J dropped 7; count of bases not matched to a gene: 6. Germline V gives CDR1 MNHNS, CDR2 SASEGT. The CDR3 DNA sequence: TGTGCCAGCAGTGTTGGACAGGGAGGCAATTCACCCCTCCACTTT. Protein: CASSVGQGGNSPLHF.

There are many counts of this clonotype. The V gene is TRBV7-2, the J gene TRBJ1-1; TRBD1 is a possible D gene (6 bases). Germline loops: CDR1 SGHTA, CDR2 FQGNSA. The CDR3 loop spans 14 amino acids. V lost 2 bases to trimming and J lost 8 bases, with 15 bases between them. CDR3 nucleotides: TGTGCCAGCAGCTTAAACCCAGGGGCCGGGGAAGCTTTCTTT. Encoded protein: CASSLNPGAGEAFF.

This clonotype was recorded at least ten times. V gene TRBV5-6 combines with J gene TRBJ2-3, with no clear D. The V gene's germline CDR1 is SGHDT and CDR2 YYEEEE. The V end lost 0 bases, the J end lost 6 bases, and 11 bases lay between the germline ends. The CDR3 length is 14 residues. Here the CDR3 DNA reads TGTGCCAGCAGCTTGGGGATAGCCCGGGATACGCAGTATTTT. Its translation is CASSLGIARDTQYF. The full variable domain, in which reference TRBV5-6 and TRBJ2-3 provide the parts outside the CDR3, is DAGVTQSPTHLIKTRGQQVTLRCSPKSGHDTVSWYQQALGQGPQFIFQYYEEEERQRGNFPDRFSGHQFPNYSSELNVNALLLGDSALYLCASSLGIARDTQYFGPGTRLTVL.

This clonotype was observed many times. This chain joins TRBV9 and TRBJ2-7; 8 positions agree with TRBD2. V was clipped by 3 bases and J by 2 bases; unmatched bases: 7. The CDR3 consists of 15 residues. Germline CDR1 SGDLS, CDR2 YYNGEE. The CDR3 reads CASSAGGDVTYEQYF. CDR3 sequence (DNA): TGTGCCAGCAGCGCGGGGGGGGACGTAACCTACGAGCAGTACTTC.

The CDR3 coding sequence is TGTGCCACCAGCAGAGGTCGGATGGGGGGTTCTCGGGAAAAACTGTTTTTT. Its translation is CATSRGRMGGSREKLFF. The J gene is TRBJ1-4, the V gene TRBV15, with D possibly TRBD1 on 5 matching bases. Trimming took off 1 base at V and 8 bases at J, with 20 bases between the two ends. In germline, CDR1 is LNHNV, CDR2 YYDKDF (reference sequence). CDR3 size: 17 residues.

This clonotype has just a few counts. The V and J genes are TRBV29-1 and TRBJ2-5, with D perhaps TRBD1 (6 bases). Germline V gene lookup returns CDR1 SQVTM and CDR2 ANQGSEA. Trimming stripped 7 bases from V and 5 bases from J, with 38 bases between. The CDR3 is 20 residues long. The CDR3 DNA follows: TGCAGCGCTGATGGGCGACCCCCAAAATTTAACGACAGGCGCGGGGAGACCCAGTACTTC. Its translation is CSADGRPPKFNDRRGETQYF. Full variable domain (remainder filled in from reference TRBV29-1 and TRBJ2-5): SAVISQKPSRDICQRGTSLTIQCQVDSQVTMMFWYRQQPGQSLTLIATANQGSEATYESGFVIDKFPISRPNLTFSTLTVSNMSPEDSSIYLCSADGRPPKFNDRRGETQYFGPGTRLLVL.

The rearrangement joins TRBV4-2 to TRBJ2-7, with 7 nucleotides matching TRBD2. Germline CDR1 LGHNA, CDR2 YNFKEQ. Trimming removed 0 bases from V and 7 bases from J; junction bases left unmatched: 9. The CDR3 sequence is 15 residues long. The CDR3 sequence: CASSQDRGWGGEQYF. The CDR3 coding sequence is TGTGCCAGCAGCCAAGATCGGGGTTGGGGGGGAGAGCAGTACTTC.

The chain carries TRBV28 and TRBJ2-3; TRBD2 aligns across 7 bases. Germline assignment: CDR1 MDHEN and CDR2 SYDVKM. The trim removed 1 base at V and 4 bases at J, leaving 11 bases unmatched. The CDR3 loop spans 17 amino acids. CDR3 loop: CASSLLASGSAADTQYF. The CDR3 nucleotides read TGTGCCAGCAGTTTATTGGCTAGCGGATCAGCGGCAGATACGCAGTATTTT.

At least ten counts were recorded for this clonotype. The chain joins TRBV29-1 to TRBJ1-2; possible D gene TRBD1, 6 bases. In germline, CDR1 is SQVTM, CDR2 ANQGSEA. V gave up 7 bases and J gave up 2 bases, with 11 bases separating them. This CDR3 has 12 residues. CDR3 sequence: CSDKDSNYGYTF. The CDR3 DNA is TGCAGCGATAAGGACAGCAACTATGGCTACACCTTC.

This clonotype came up many times. This sequence joins TRBV29-1 and TRBJ2-2, with D unclear. The CDR3 runs 12 residues. V was cut by 2 bases and J by 0 bases, with 1 base left in between. Germline assignment: CDR1 SQVTM and CDR2 ANQGSEA. The CDR3 loop is CSVEPNTGELFF. CDR3 nucleotides: TGCAGCGTTGAACCGAACACCGGGGAGCTGTTTTTT.